These 16 T cell receptor beta chains were sequenced from one sample in a study of blood T cells in healthy people across ages. Alongside a J-beta primer mix, a sample-barcoded 5' primer served in a second PCR lasting about 7 to 12 cycles. TCRdb re-called the 5' RACE reads with MiXCR, one entry per CDR3 protein. The repertoire has more than 500,000 distinct CDR3 sequences, about 27% of them found once; the top ten carry approximately 3.3%. These records were also assigned to another study, of T cells of mothers and their children.

What was sequenced was blood. All receptors come from a boy aged 2 to 10 in good health.

The J gene is TRBJ2-5, the V gene TRBV7-2; 7 positions match TRBD2. Germline V gene data show CDR1 as SGHTA and CDR2 as FQGNSA. Germline trimming cut 3 bases from V and 5 bases from J; bases unmatched to any gene: 9. CDR3 length: 15 amino acids. CDR3 sequence reads: CASSFYREVQETQYF. CDR3 sequence (DNA): TGTGCCAGCAGCTTCTACCGGGAGGTCCAGGAGACCCAGTACTTC.

This clonotype was observed a handful of times. The chain has TRBV2 and TRBJ1-5; no firm D call. The CDR3 totals 11 residues. V was pared by 8 bases and J by 7 bases, with 9 bases between. Germline V gene data show CDR1 as SNHLY and CDR2 as FYNNEI. Here the CDR3 DNA reads TGTGCCAGCCCCGTTAGGCAGCCCCAGCATTTT. It specifies CASPVRQPQHF.

The table lists this clonotype with a few counts. The chain has TRBV12-3 or TRBV12-4 and TRBJ1-6; D remains unclear. V lost 3 bases, J lost 9 bases, and 12 bases lay in between. CDR3 size: 14 residues. The CDR3 DNA reads as TGTGCCAGCAGTTTCGGGAAAGAGGTTTCACCCCTCCACTTT. Residues: CASSFGKEVSPLHF.

V is TRBV11-2 and J is TRBJ1-6; D is unclear. The CDR3 runs 15 residues. Trimming cost V 4 bases and J 0 bases, with 7 bases left between them. Germline V gives CDR1 SGHAT, CDR2 FQNNGV. The CDR3: CASSSPISYNSPLHF. The CDR3 coding sequence is TGTGCCAGCAGCTCGCCCATCTCCTATAATTCACCCCTCCACTTT.

This clonotype was detected only a few times. J is TRBJ2-3 and V is TRBV29-1; TRBD2 aligns across 7 bases. The CDR3 sequence is 14 residues long. With V trimmed by 5 bases and J by 1 base, 6 bases remained unmatched. Germline loops: CDR1 SQVTM, CDR2 ANQGSEA. CDR3 residues: CSVPGLGGTDTQYF. CDR3 DNA: TGCAGCGTTCCCGGACTAGGTGGCACAGATACGCAGTATTTT.

This clonotype was seen just once. As DNA, the CDR3 is TGCAGTGCTAGGTCCGCTAGCGGGAGGGCCGGGACCCAGTACTTC. This sequence encodes CSARSASGRAGTQYF. V usage is TRBV20-1 and J usage is TRBJ2-5; 12 positions agree with TRBD2. There are 15 residues in the CDR3. Germline assignment: CDR1 DFQATT and CDR2 SNEGSKA (reference sequence). Germline trimming cut 3 bases from V and 7 bases from J; bases unmatched to any gene: 9.

The J gene is TRBJ1-1, the V gene TRBV15; 8 positions match TRBD1. The CDR3 runs 15 residues. Looked up from germline, CDR1 is LNHNV and CDR2 is YYDKDF (reference sequence). After removal of 1 base from V and 1 base from J, the junction contained 2 bases not matched to a gene. The DNA for the CDR3 is TGTGCCACCAGCAGAGCGGGACAGGCGAACACTGAAGCTTTCTTT. It yields the protein CATSRAGQANTEAFF.

This clonotype was counted a few times. The CDR3 loop reads CASSYRPKIGYTF. The CDR3 DNA is TGTGCCAGCAGTTATAGGCCGAAGATAGGCTACACCTTC. This chain links TRBV6-5 with TRBJ1-2, with D uncertain. The germline V gene encodes CDR1 MNHEY and CDR2 SVGAGI. The germline V and J ends were trimmed by 3 bases and 8 bases, with 13 bases remaining between them. This CDR3 is 13 amino acids long.

This sequence joins TRBV10-3 and TRBJ2-1; TRBD2 agrees at 11 bases. Germline-derived CDR1 and CDR2 are ENHRY and SYGVKD. Losses at the gene ends were 6 bases for V and 5 bases for J; bases not matched to a gene: 9. The CDR3 spans 16 residues. CDR3: CAISSGLAGGDNEQFF. The CDR3 bases are TGTGCCATCAGCTCGGGGCTAGCGGGGGGTGACAATGAGCAGTTCTTC.

The genes are TRBV20-1 and TRBJ1-3; the match to TRBD1 covers 7 bases. The V gene end was trimmed by 6 bases and the J gene end by 0 bases; junction bases not matched to a gene: 5. Germline CDR1 is DFQATT and CDR2 is SNEGSKA (reference sequence). This CDR3 has 14 amino acids. This chain's CDR3 is CSATDRASGNTIYF. The CDR3 DNA sequence: TGCAGTGCCACAGACAGGGCCTCTGGAAACACCATATATTTT.

The gene calls are TRBV7-9 and TRBJ2-5; the match to TRBD1 covers 7 bases. The DNA matches TRBJ2-1 better at its end, which makes the J call doubtful. The CDR3 sequence is 15 residues long. The germline CDR1 and CDR2 sequences are SEHNR and FQNEAQ (reference sequence). The CDR3 DNA reads TGTGCCAGCAGCACCGCCCGACAGGGCCCCAATGAGCAGTTCTTC. Translating it yields CASSTARQGPNEQFF.

V gene TRBV7-8 combines with J gene TRBJ2-7, with TRBD1 matching 8 bases. The germline V gene has CDR1 SGHVS and CDR2 FQNEAQ. The CDR3 contains 16 residues. The junction had 14 bases not matched to a gene; V was cut back by 5 bases and J by 5 bases. In nucleotides, the CDR3 is TGTGCCAGCAGCCCGACAACAGGGGGTCGATATGACGAGCAGTACTTC. As protein: CASSPTTGGRYDEQYF.

About this clonotype: An end of the junction differs from the germline gene, which may be a read error. The CDR3 nucleotides read TGTGCCAGCAGTGACCCGGGAAGGGTTGGCAATCGGCCCCAGCATTTT. Protein sequence: CASSDPGRVGNRPQHF. This chain connects TRBV2 to TRBJ1-5; D remains unclear. This CDR3 region has 16 residues. In germline, CDR1 is SNHLY, CDR2 FYNNEI.

The chain joins TRBV20-1 to TRBJ2-5, with TRBD2 matching 9 bases. Germline CDR1 and CDR2: DFQATT and SNEGSKA (reference sequence). V was clipped by 5 bases and J by 11 bases; unmatched bases: 12. The CDR3 totals 13 residues. CDR3 in DNA: TGCAGTGCTGAGCGGGAGGCCATGGGGGAGCAGTACTTC. It is translated as CSAEREAMGEQYF.

J is TRBJ1-5 and V is TRBV4-1; TRBD1 aligns across 7 bases. V gave up 1 base and J gave up 2 bases; unmatched junction bases: 2. Germline loops: CDR1 MGHRA, CDR2 YSYEKL. The CDR3 length is 15 residues. CDR3 protein: CASSQGGTGNQPQHF. CDR3 sequence (DNA): TGCGCCAGCAGCCAAGGGGGGACAGGCAATCAGCCCCAGCATTTT.

The chain has TRBV19 and TRBJ2-5; weak D call: TRBD2 (6 bases). Gene TRBJ2-1 matches the end of the DNA better, so the J call may be wrong. This CDR3 comprises 16 residues. Germline loops: CDR1 LNHDA, CDR2 SQIVND (reference sequence). CDR3 coding DNA: TGTGCCAGTAGTATATCGACTAGGTCCTCTGGTAATGAGCAGTTCTTC. This gives the protein CASSISTRSSGNEQFF.